This TCR beta chain was recorded in a study of blood T cell repertoires in COVID-19. Study in general: Nucleic acid was either cDNA or gDNA, and it came from T cells, B-cell-depleted T cells, or PBMCs.

The V segment lost 1 base and the J segment 12 bases; nucleotides outside the gene matches: 12. This CDR3 is built from 15 residues. From germline, CDR1 is MNHEY and CDR2 SMNVEV (reference sequence). Clones were sequenced by immunoSEQ multiplex PCR, and TCRdb holds only the in-frame ones, with some missing. This repertoire shows a few hundred thousand clones, 88% found once; its top ten account for 2.5%. The sample taken for sequencing was PBMCs or T cells enriched from blood (not recorded which). The source of this sequence is a woman aged 40 to 49 with acute COVID-19. The chain recombines TRBV27 with TRBJ2-1; TRBD2 matches 7 bases. The CDR3: CASSLFHGRSGGQFF. The CDR3 DNA reads as TGTGCCAGCAGTTTATTCCACGGACGATCGGGGGGGCAGTTCTTC.